Following are 27 T cell receptor beta chains from one sample sequenced in a study of T cell responses to AZD1222 COVID-19 vaccine. Assay: immunoSEQ multiplex PCR; the TCRdb copy retains only in-frame clones and omits some. The sample lists 130,000 to 150,000 clones; about 90% were seen once. The sample was peripheral blood, taken on day 0 of AZD1222 vaccination. The receptors originated from an adult in good health.

V is TRBV19 and J is TRBJ2-5, with D perhaps TRBD2 (6 bases). From germline, CDR1 is LNHDA and CDR2 SQIVND (reference sequence). V lost 6 bases and J lost 5, with 22 bases in between. The CDR3 loop spans 16 amino acids. DNA for the CDR3: TGTGCCAGTAGCTCTCCCGGGGGAGCTTCGATGGAGACCCAGTACTTC. Its translation: CASSSPGGASMETQYF. Full variable domain (rest looked up from reference TRBV19 and TRBJ2-5): DGGITQSPKYLFRKEGQNVTLSCEQNLNHDAMYWYRQDPGQGLRLIYYSQIVNDFQKGDIAEGYSVSREKKESFPLTVTSAQKNPTAFYLCASSSPGGASMETQYFGPGTRLLVL.

The gene calls are TRBV6-5 and TRBJ1-5; the match to TRBD1 covers 7 bases. V shed 6 bases and J 2 bases; nucleotides not matched to a gene: 7. CDR1 is MNHEY and CDR2 is SVGAGI in the germline V gene. The CDR3 totals 15 residues. CDR3 coding DNA: TGTGCCAGCAGAATACGACAGGGAGGCAATCAGCCCCAGCATTTT. Translated: CASRIRQGGNQPQHF.

The chain couples TRBV6-5 to TRBJ2-5; the match to TRBD1 covers 7 bases. The CDR3 runs to 15 residues. V shed 8 bases and J 5 bases; nucleotides not matched to a gene: 14. Germline loops: CDR1 MNHEY, CDR2 SVGAGI. In nucleotides, the CDR3 is TGTGCCAGCTGTCGAGGGGGCCCGGGTGGTGAGACCCAGTACTTC. This sequence encodes CASCRGGPGGETQYF.

V usage is TRBV5-4 and J usage is TRBJ1-2; TRBD1 might be the D (5 bases). The CDR3 consists of 13 residues. V was cut by 0 bases and J by 2 bases, with 5 bases left in between. Looked up from germline, CDR1 is SGHNT and CDR2 is YYREEE (reference sequence). In DNA, the CDR3 is TGTGCCAGCAGCTTGGCAGGGAACTATGGCTACACCTTC. It yields the protein CASSLAGNYGYTF.

This chain joins TRBV6-5 and TRBJ2-7, with 8 bases lining up with TRBD1. V trimming: 5 bases; J trimming: 2 bases; junction bases outside the gene matches: 5. This CDR3 has 14 amino acids. Germline V gene sequence: CDR1 MNHEY, CDR2 SVGAGI. CDR3 DNA sequence: TGTGCCAGCAGTCTGGGGACAGGAGCCTACGAGCAGTACTTC. It codes for CASSLGTGAYEQYF.

The rearrangement links TRBV19 to TRBJ1-3; D is perhaps TRBD1 (5 bases). This CDR3 has 23 amino acids. Germline assignment: CDR1 LNHDA and CDR2 SQIVND (reference sequence). Deletions cut 6 bases from V and 0 bases from J, with 36 bases between. The CDR3 DNA reads as TGTGCCAGTAGGCCCCTGTGGGGCGACCGTCTCAGCATTCGTGAGAGCTCTGGAAACACCATATATTTT. Translation gives CASRPLWGDRLSIRESSGNTIYF. Filled out from reference TRBV19 and TRBJ1-3, the complete variable domain reads DGGITQSPKYLFRKEGQNVTLSCEQNLNHDAMYWYRQDPGQGLRLIYYSQIVNDFQKGDIAEGYSVSREKKESFPLTVTSAQKNPTAFYLCASRPLWGDRLSIRESSGNTIYFGEGSWLTVV.

The chain is built from TRBV6-1 and TRBJ1-2; 7 bases line up with TRBD1. This CDR3 spans 16 amino acids. V trimming: 3 bases; J trimming: 3 bases; junction bases outside the gene matches: 10. Germline CDR1 MNHNS, CDR2 SASEGT. The CDR3 protein is CASSEWDRTFYYGYTF. Written as DNA, the CDR3 is TGTGCCAGCAGTGAGTGGGACAGAACATTTTACTATGGCTACACCTTC.

The chain is built from TRBV6-5 and TRBJ2-2, with D possibly being TRBD1 (5 bases). This CDR3 has 14 residues. The V end lost 5 bases, the J end lost 6 bases, and 13 bases lay between the germline ends. Germline CDR1 MNHEY, CDR2 SVGAGI. CDR3: CASSTQGTAGELFF. The CDR3 region has the DNA TGTGCCAGCAGTACCCAGGGTACCGCCGGGGAGCTGTTTTTT.

This chain connects TRBV5-4 to TRBJ2-3; D ambiguous. Trimming stripped 2 bases from V and 2 bases from J, with 12 bases between. Germline CDR1 reads SGHNT; CDR2 reads YYREEE (reference sequence). This CDR3 contains 15 residues. The CDR3 DNA sequence: TGTGCCAGCAGCTTAAGACCGCTCGCCACAGATACGCAGTATTTT. Translation: CASSLRPLATDTQYF.

This clone was detected once. V gene TRBV18 combines with J gene TRBJ1-2; no reliable D call. Trimming left V 3 bases short and J 0 bases short, with 14 bases between. Germline V gives CDR1 KGHSH, CDR2 LQKENI. The CDR3 sequence is 16 residues long. The CDR3 region is CASSPDGMEANYGYTF. CDR3 nucleotide sequence: TGTGCCAGCTCACCGGACGGAATGGAGGCTAACTATGGCTACACCTTC.

The genes are TRBV7-2 and TRBJ1-3; D is unresolved. The CDR3 extends over 14 amino acids. V was trimmed by 5 bases and J by 4 bases, leaving 12 bases between them. Germline V CDR1 and CDR2: SGHTA, FQGNSA. CDR3 sequence: CASSGRTFGNTIYF. The CDR3 nucleotides are TGTGCCAGCAGCGGACGGACGTTCGGAAACACCATATATTTT.

J is TRBJ1-5 and V is TRBV25-1, with a possible D match to TRBD1 (5 bases). V gave up 2 bases and J gave up 9 bases, with 14 bases separating them. Germline V gene lookup returns CDR1 MGHDK and CDR2 SYGVNS. This CDR3 region has 14 residues. The CDR3 sequence is CASSEPRARWPQHF. The CDR3 DNA follows: TGTGCCAGCAGTGAACCCAGGGCGAGGTGGCCCCAGCATTTT.

As to this clone: The same CDR3 can be traced to other DNA sequences in this sample. This chain uses TRBV7-3 with TRBJ2-7; tentatively, D is TRBD1 (5 bases). CDR3 length: 13 amino acids. The ends were cut back, 2 bases at V and 3 bases at J, with 8 bases in the middle. Per the germline V gene, CDR1 is SGHTA and CDR2 is FQGTGA. The CDR3 protein is CASSLGRDYEQYF. DNA for the CDR3: TGTGCCAGCAGCTTAGGCAGGGACTACGAGCAGTACTTC.

This chain joins TRBV9 and TRBJ2-3; D is perhaps TRBD2 (6 bases). Germline CDR1 reads SGDLS; CDR2 reads YYNGEE. Trimming pared 0 bases from V and 2 bases from J, leaving 10 bases between. The CDR3 loop spans 15 amino acids. The CDR3 bases are TGTGCCAGCAGCGTAGAGGGACTCATCACAGATACGCAGTATTTT. It translates to CASSVEGLITDTQYF.

V usage is TRBV7-8 and J usage is TRBJ1-5; TRBD1 aligns across 11 bases. Germline CDR1 is SGHVS and CDR2 is FQNEAQ. The CDR3 loop spans 16 amino acids. V gave up 5 bases and J gave up 5 bases; unmatched junction bases: 8. The chain's CDR3 is CASSPWTGGGDQPQHF. The CDR3 DNA is TGTGCCAGCAGCCCCTGGACAGGGGGCGGAGATCAGCCCCAGCATTTT. The variable domain in full, completed from reference TRBV7-8 and TRBJ1-5, reads GAGVSQSPRYKVAKRGQDVALRCDPISGHVSLFWYQQALGQGPEFLTYFQNEAQLDKSGLPSDRFFAERPEGSVSTLKIQRTQQEDSAVYLCASSPWTGGGDQPQHFGDGTRLSIL.

The chain links TRBV9 to TRBJ2-4; 10 bases align to TRBD2. V shed 0 bases, J shed 6 bases, and the junction held 6 bases outside the gene matches. The CDR3 length is 16 residues. Germline loops: CDR1 SGDLS, CDR2 YYNGEE. This chain's CDR3 is CASSVASGRKANIQYF. The CDR3 nucleotides are TGTGCCAGCAGCGTAGCTAGCGGGAGAAAAGCAAACATTCAGTACTTC.

A remark on this clone: One junction end disagrees with the germline gene, perhaps due to a read error. The chain links TRBV6-6 to TRBJ2-1; 7 bases agree with TRBD2. Germline CDR1 reads MNHNY; CDR2 reads SVGAGI (reference sequence). This CDR3 contains 13 residues. In nucleotides, the CDR3 is TGTGCCGGCAGTTGGGCGGGAGTGGGTGAGCAGTTCTTC. The encoded protein is CAGSWAGVGEQFF.

In nucleotides, the CDR3 is TGTGCCAGCTACAGGGGGTCACCTATCAGCGCCGGGGAGCTGTTTTTT. Protein product: CASYRGSPISAGELFF. The chain recombines TRBV19 with TRBJ2-2; 8 positions match TRBD1. Germline V gives CDR1 LNHDA, CDR2 SQIVND (reference sequence). The junction had 15 bases not matched to a gene; V was cut back by 9 bases and J by 6 bases. The CDR3 runs to 16 residues.

The V and J genes are TRBV6-2 or TRBV6-3 and TRBJ1-5; maybe TRBD1 (5 bases). CDR3 length: 12 amino acids. CDR1 and CDR2 from the germline V gene are MNHEY and SVGEGT. Trimming stripped 4 bases from V and 7 bases from J, with 8 bases between. As DNA, the CDR3 is TGTGCCAGCAGTTCGGGGGTCCAGCCCCAGCATTTT. The encoded protein is CASSSGVQPQHF.

CDR3 sequence: CATDVAAPSYEQYF. CDR3 nucleotide sequence: TGTGCCACTGACGTTGCCGCCCCCTCCTACGAGCAGTACTTC. The rearrangement links TRBV6-5 to TRBJ2-7; D gene unclear. Germline loops: CDR1 MNHEY, CDR2 SVGAGI. The ends were cut back, 10 bases at V and 0 bases at J, with 16 bases in the middle. The CDR3 is 14 amino acids.

J is TRBJ1-1 and V is TRBV27; D gene uncertain. This CDR3 is built from 12 residues. With 7 bases removed from V and 6 bases from J, the gap between germline ends came to 12 bases. The V gene's germline CDR1 is MNHEY and CDR2 SMNVEV (reference sequence). The CDR3 here is CASMADYAEAFF. The CDR3 DNA follows: TGTGCCAGCATGGCGGACTACGCTGAAGCTTTCTTT.

In its sample, this clone was seen once. The chain has TRBV9 and TRBJ1-6; no definite D call. With 0 bases removed from V and 14 bases from J, the gap between germline ends came to 15 bases. The CDR3 runs 14 residues. Germline V lookup: CDR1 SGDLS, CDR2 YYNGEE. CDR3 residues: CASSVDRRRGALHF. The CDR3, as DNA: TGTGCCAGCAGCGTAGATCGCCGGCGTGGGGCCCTCCACTTT.

The CDR3 DNA follows: TGTGCCAGCAGCTTACAGCCAACTAATGAAAAACTGTTTTTT. It codes for CASSLQPTNEKLFF. The V and J genes are TRBV7-9 and TRBJ1-4, with no clear D. CDR1 SEHNR and CDR2 FQNEAQ come from the germline V gene (reference sequence). V was clipped by 2 bases and J by 0 bases, with 4 bases between them. This CDR3 is built from 14 residues.

The chain recombines TRBV7-9 with TRBJ1-2; D uncertain. Germline V gene data show CDR1 as SEHNR and CDR2 as FQNEAQ (reference sequence). Trimming left V 5 bases short and J 5 bases short, with 12 bases between. This CDR3 spans 13 amino acids. The CDR3 region is CASSPSRTYGYTF. CDR3 DNA sequence: TGTGCCAGCAGCCCAAGTCGGACTTATGGCTACACCTTC.

The table lists this clone with a count of one. The genes are TRBV7-9 and TRBJ2-2; TRBD2 aligns across 13 bases. V dropped 9 bases and J dropped 2; count of bases not matched to a gene: 6. The germline V gene encodes CDR1 SEHNR and CDR2 FQNEAQ (reference sequence). The CDR3 runs 16 residues. CDR3 protein: CASLTSGGTNTGELFF. For the CDR3, the DNA is TGTGCCAGTTTGACTAGCGGGGGGACCAACACCGGGGAGCTGTTTTTT.

The V call is TRBV7-9, the J call TRBJ2-7; TRBD1 agrees at 7 bases. CDR1 and CDR2 from the germline V gene are SEHNR and FQNEAQ (reference sequence). The trim removed 4 bases at V and 6 bases at J, leaving 9 bases unmatched. There are 14 residues in the CDR3. CDR3 in DNA: TGTGCCAGCAGCTCGGGACAGCCGTTTGGCGAGCAGTACTTC. This codes for CASSSGQPFGEQYF.

Here the CDR3 DNA reads TGTGCCAGCAGCGCCCAACAGGGGTTTAATTCACCCCTCCACTTT. Protein: CASSAQQGFNSPLHF. V is TRBV11-1 and J is TRBJ1-6, with 7 positions matching TRBD1. CDR1 SGHAT and CDR2 FQDESV come from the germline V gene (reference sequence). The CDR3 covers 15 residues. J was trimmed by 6 bases and V by 5 bases; bases with no gene match: 7.